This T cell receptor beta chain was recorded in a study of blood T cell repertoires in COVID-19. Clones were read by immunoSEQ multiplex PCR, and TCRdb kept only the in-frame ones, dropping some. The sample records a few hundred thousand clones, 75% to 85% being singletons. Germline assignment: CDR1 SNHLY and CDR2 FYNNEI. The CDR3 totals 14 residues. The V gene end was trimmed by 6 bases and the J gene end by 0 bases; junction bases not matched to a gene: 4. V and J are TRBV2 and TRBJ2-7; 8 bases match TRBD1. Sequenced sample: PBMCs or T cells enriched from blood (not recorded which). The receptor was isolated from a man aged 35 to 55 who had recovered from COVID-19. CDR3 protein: CASSTDRASYEQYF. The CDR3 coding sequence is TGTGCCAGCAGCACGGACAGGGCCTCCTACGAGCAGTACTTC.